This entry lists 10 T cell receptor beta chains sequenced from one sample in a study of blood T cell repertoires in COVID-19. Libraries were prepared by immunoSEQ multiplex PCR; TCRdb keeps only in-frame clonotypes and omits some of them. Among approximately 70,000 clones listed, less than 85% were seen once. Sequences were obtained from peripheral blood. All receptors come from an elderly woman with active or convalescent COVID-19.

V is TRBV5-1 and J is TRBJ2-2; TRBD1 agrees at 10 bases. This CDR3 has 17 amino acids. The V and J ends lost 2 bases and 4 bases, in that order; junction bases with no gene match: 8. Germline CDR1 is SGHRS and CDR2 is YFSETQ. Here the CDR3 DNA reads TGCGCCAGCAGCTTCATTCCCTGGACAGGGGGCACCGGGGAGCTGTTTTTT. Its protein is CASSFIPWTGGTGELFF. The variable domain in full, completed from reference TRBV5-1 and TRBJ2-2, reads KAGVTQTPRYLIKTRGQQVTLSCSPISGHRSVSWYQQTPGQGLQFLFEYFSETQRNKGNFPGRFSGRQFSNSRSEMNVSTLELGDSALYLCASSFIPWTGGTGELFFGEGSRLTVL.

This clone turned up a few times. The V and J genes are TRBV2 and TRBJ2-7; D uncertain. The V gene lost 3 bases and the J gene lost 6 bases, with 15 bases spanning the gap. There are 14 residues in the CDR3. Looked up from germline, CDR1 is SNHLY and CDR2 is FYNNEI. CDR3 in DNA: TGTGCCAGCAGTGACCTCGGGTTTCTCGGCGAGCAGTACTTC. The encoded protein is CASSDLGFLGEQYF.

The chain has TRBV7-2 and TRBJ2-1, with D possibly matching TRBD1 (6 bases). The CDR3 is 14 amino acids. Germline V lookup: CDR1 SGHTA, CDR2 FQGNSA. With 8 bases removed from V and 3 bases from J, the gap between germline ends came to 14 bases. The CDR3 reads CASSPDRHYNEQFF. CDR3 DNA sequence: TGTGCCAGCTCTCCCGACAGGCACTACAATGAGCAGTTCTTC.

This clone was picked up a small number of times. The gene calls are TRBV3-1 (or the pseudogene TRBV3-2) and TRBJ1-1, with D possibly matching TRBD1 (5 bases). The CDR3 has 14 amino acids. Looked up from germline, CDR1 is LGHDT and CDR2 is YNNKEL (reference sequence). The ends were cut back, 4 bases at V and 5 bases at J, with 14 bases in the middle. CDR3 coding DNA: TGTGCCAGCAGCCGACAGAGTTCAAGAACTGAAGCTTTCTTT. Translated: CASSRQSSRTEAFF.

The rearrangement links TRBV5-1 to TRBJ2-7; 7 bases line up with TRBD1. This CDR3 is built from 14 residues. Per germline, CDR1 SGHRS and CDR2 YFSETQ. V gave up 4 bases and J gave up 0 bases; unmatched junction bases: 4. CDR3 protein: CASSETGSSYEQYF. CDR3 sequence (DNA): TGCGCCAGCAGCGAGACAGGGAGCTCCTACGAGCAGTACTTC.

The CDR3 is CASSQEAGTGYEQYF. DNA of the CDR3: TGCGCCAGCAGCCAAGAAGCCGGGACAGGGTACGAGCAGTACTTC. The rearrangement uses TRBV4-1 and TRBJ2-7; 9 positions agree with TRBD1. V lost 0 bases and J lost 4; bases outside the gene matches: 4. Per the germline V gene, CDR1 is MGHRA and CDR2 is YSYEKL. The CDR3 loop spans 15 amino acids.

The chain employs TRBV9 and TRBJ1-4; 7 nucleotides align to TRBD1. The CDR3 extends over 15 amino acids. V lost 4 bases and J lost 8; bases outside the gene matches: 11. Germline loops: CDR1 SGDLS, CDR2 YYNGEE. The CDR3 DNA sequence: TGTGCCAGCAGCCCTAAACAGGGGACACAGGAAAAACTGTTTTTT. Translating it yields CASSPKQGTQEKLFF.

Remarks on this clone: A junction end diverges from the germline sequence, so it may reflect a read error. The chain couples TRBV6-5 to TRBJ2-7; TRBD2 matches at 12 bases. This CDR3 region has 15 residues. CDR1 and CDR2 (germline): MNHEY, SVGAGI. The CDR3 nucleotides read TGTGCCAGCAGTTACTCGGGACTAGCGGGCCAGGTTTTGGACTTC. It yields the protein CASSYSGLAGQVLDF.

The J gene is TRBJ2-2, the V gene TRBV7-8, with 16 nucleotides matching TRBD2. The V and J ends lost 5 bases and 4 bases, in that order; junction bases with no gene match: 13. Germline lookup yields CDR1 SGHVS and CDR2 FQNEAQ. This CDR3 has 20 amino acids. The DNA of the CDR3 is TGTGCCAGCAGCCCCTCCGGGGGGACTAGCGGGGGGGCGGGCACCGGGGAGCTGTTTTTT. This codes for CASSPSGGTSGGAGTGELFF.

The chain uses TRBV27 and TRBJ2-5, with TRBD2 identical over 8 bases. Per germline, CDR1 MNHEY and CDR2 SMNVEV (reference sequence). Trimming cost V 2 bases and J 3 bases; bases outside gene matches: 8. This CDR3 has 16 residues. The CDR3 here is CASSLRSGGLEETQYF. The CDR3 nucleotides are TGTGCCAGCAGTTTAAGGAGCGGGGGACTTGAAGAGACCCAGTACTTC.